These 18 T cell receptor beta chains were sequenced from one sample in a study of blood T cell repertoires in COVID-19. TCRdb keeps only in-frame clones here, not all; method: immunoSEQ multiplex PCR. Among around 340,000 clones listed, 80% to 90% were seen once. Sequences were obtained from peripheral blood. The source of these receptors is a man aged 25-45 years with active or convalescent COVID-19.

The chain joins TRBV4-3 to TRBJ1-6; TRBD1 is a possible D gene (5 bases). V dropped 3 bases and J dropped 7 bases, with 13 bases sitting between them. CDR3 length equals 15 residues. The germline V gene has CDR1 LGHNA and CDR2 YSLEER. The CDR3 reads CASSQDTAGNSPLHF. In DNA form, the CDR3 reads TGCGCCAGCAGCCAGGACACGGCCGGGAATTCACCCCTCCACTTT.

This clone was picked up a small number of times. This chain links TRBV7-6 with TRBJ2-7, with 9 bases fitting TRBD2. V shed 5 bases, J shed 0 bases, and the junction held 11 bases outside the gene matches. Germline assignment: CDR1 SGHVS and CDR2 FNYEAQ. The CDR3 spans 17 residues. CDR3 residues: CASSPSGLAVSSYEQYF. CDR3 sequence (DNA): TGTGCCAGCAGCCCTTCGGGACTAGCAGTTAGCTCCTACGAGCAGTACTTC. The whole variable domain, filled in from reference TRBV7-6 and TRBJ2-7, reads GAGVSQSPRYKVTKRGQDVALRCDPISGHVSLYWYRQALGQGPEFLTYFNYEAQQDKSGLPNDRFSAERPEGSISTLTIQRTEQRDSAMYRCASSPSGLAVSSYEQYFGPGTRLTVT.

V is TRBV10-3 and J is TRBJ2-7; TRBD1 aligns across 8 bases. V trimming: 7 bases; J trimming: 2 bases; junction bases outside the gene matches: 10. CDR1 is ENHRY and CDR2 is SYGVKD in the germline V gene. The CDR3 sequence is 15 residues long. The CDR3 loop is CAITQPGQETYEQYF. The CDR3 bases are TGTGCCATCACTCAACCGGGACAGGAGACCTACGAGCAGTACTTC.

The chain has TRBV7-2 and TRBJ2-7; weak D call: TRBD1 (5 bases). CDR3 size: 15 residues. V was clipped by 4 bases and J by 0 bases, with 13 bases between them. CDR1 SGHTA and CDR2 FQGNSA come from the germline V gene. CDR3 bases: TGTGCCAGCAGCTCAAGGGGCCAAAACTCCTACGAGCAGTACTTC. Protein sequence: CASSSRGQNSYEQYF.

The V call is TRBV29-1, the J call TRBJ2-1, with 9 bases lining up with TRBD1. The CDR3 totals 18 residues. The V gene's germline CDR1 is SQVTM and CDR2 ANQGSEA. CDR3 DNA: TGCAGACACCAACCGGGACAGGGACAGACCATTAGTTACAATGAGCAGTTCTTC. Translated, it gives CRHQPGQGQTISYNEQFF.

The chain couples TRBV9 to TRBJ2-7, with TRBD2 matching 15 bases. The CDR3 extends over 17 amino acids. Trimming removed 3 bases from V and 2 bases from J; junction bases left unmatched: 6. From germline, CDR1 is SGDLS and CDR2 YYNGEE. CDR3 nucleotides: TGTGCCAGCAGCGCGGGACTAGCGGGAGGCCCTACCTACGAGCAGTACTTC. Protein: CASSAGLAGGPTYEQYF.

The chain combines TRBV4-1 with TRBJ1-5; 10 positions match TRBD1. V lost 8 bases and J lost 2; bases outside the gene matches: 18. The CDR3 length is 19 residues. The V gene's germline CDR1 is MGHRA and CDR2 YSYEKL. Here the CDR3 reads CASLLPGQGQVGGNQPQHF. Written as DNA, the CDR3 is TGCGCCAGCCTACTCCCGGGACAGGGGCAAGTCGGTGGCAATCAGCCCCAGCATTTT.

The table lists this clone with a few counts. The chain combines TRBV28 with TRBJ1-2, with D maybe TRBD1 (6 bases). V lost 3 bases to trimming and J lost 6 bases, with 14 bases between them. This CDR3 region has 14 residues. The germline V gene has CDR1 MDHEN and CDR2 SYDVKM. The chain's CDR3 is CASSFRSRGDGYTF. In DNA form, the CDR3 reads TGTGCCAGCAGTTTTCGGTCCAGGGGCGATGGCTACACCTTC.

This sequence joins TRBV5-3 and TRBJ2-7, with D maybe TRBD2 (5 bases). TRBV5-3 is annotated as an ORF whose role is uncertain. The CDR3 is 16 amino acids. The V end lost 4 bases, the J end lost 1 base, and 18 bases lay between the germline ends. The CDR3 is CARSGPRGHTSYEQYF. The CDR3 DNA reads as TGTGCCAGAAGCGGCCCCCGCGGGCACACGTCCTACGAGCAGTACTTC.

The chain joins TRBV12-3 or TRBV12-4 to TRBJ1-2, with unresolved D. The CDR3 covers 13 residues. The V and J ends lost 8 bases and 10 bases respectively, with 20 bases between them. In nucleotides, the CDR3 is TGTGCCAGCGGCTTTTACCGTCCGGGTGACTACACCTTC. It yields the protein CASGFYRPGDYTF.

J is TRBJ1-5 and V is TRBV28; D not resolved. Trimming cost V 8 bases and J 2 bases, with 16 bases left between them. Per the germline V gene, CDR1 is MDHEN and CDR2 is SYDVKM. CDR3 length equals 15 residues. The CDR3 here is CASSPPGSGNQPQHF. CDR3 nucleotide sequence: TGTGCCAGCTCCCCGCCCGGTTCGGGCAATCAGCCCCAGCATTTT. Based on the CDR3 plus reference TRBV28 and TRBJ1-5, the full variable domain is DVKVTQSSRYLVKRTGEKVFLECVQDMDHENMFWYRQDPGLGLRLIYFSYDVKMKEKGDIPEGYSVSREKKERFSLILESASTNQTSMYLCASSPPGSGNQPQHFGDGTRLSIL.

This chain uses TRBV5-1 with TRBJ2-5; D is possibly TRBD2 (5 bases). Trimming removed 1 base from V and 4 bases from J, with 11 bases in between. Germline CDR1 is SGHRS and CDR2 is YFSETQ. The CDR3 runs to 14 residues. The CDR3 sequence: CASSLIEGGETQYF. CDR3 nucleotides: TGCGCCAGCAGCTTGATTGAGGGCGGAGAGACCCAGTACTTC.

J is TRBJ2-1 and V is TRBV27; 11 bases are a match to TRBD2. This CDR3 has 19 residues. V lost 2 bases, J lost 8 bases, and 17 bases stayed unmatched. The germline V gene has CDR1 MNHEY and CDR2 SMNVEV (reference sequence). Written as DNA, the CDR3 is TGTGCCAGCAGTTTAGAGTTAGCGGGAGGGTGTTCGAATTTGGATGAGCAGTTCTTC. Residues: CASSLELAGGCSNLDEQFF.

The chain has TRBV10-3 and TRBJ2-1; TRBD1 might be the D (5 bases). Trimming stripped 4 bases from V and 3 bases from J, with 7 bases between. The CDR3 is 13 amino acids. CDR1 is ENHRY and CDR2 is SYGVKD in the germline V gene. Here the CDR3 reads CAISGGGYNEQFF. CDR3 nucleotide sequence: TGTGCCATCAGTGGGGGCGGCTACAATGAGCAGTTCTTC.

CDR3 in amino acids: CATSEGFSDRVYF. CDR3 nucleotide sequence: TGTGCCACCAGTGAGGGATTCTCGGACAGGGTCTATTTT. The chain links TRBV24-1 to TRBJ2-3; 8 bases fit TRBD1. Trimming took 4 bases from V and 15 from J; bases not matched to a gene: 11. From germline, CDR1 is KGHDR and CDR2 SFDVKD. This CDR3 is built from 13 residues.

V usage is TRBV27 and J usage is TRBJ2-7; a possible D gene is TRBD1 (6 bases). The CDR3 contains 14 residues. Trimming stripped 1 base from V and 3 bases from J, with 10 bases between. Germline loops: CDR1 MNHEY, CDR2 SMNVEV (reference sequence). CDR3 bases: TGTGCCAGCAGTTTATTGGCCAGGGGCTACGAGCAGTACTTC. Protein sequence: CASSLLARGYEQYF.

The genes are TRBV6-7 and TRBJ2-7, with TRBD2 as a possible D gene (5 bases). TRBV6-7 is classed as an ORF, of uncertain function. Trimming shortened V by 0 bases and J by 0 bases, and 12 bases separated the two germline ends. The CDR3 runs 16 residues. The DNA of the CDR3 is TGTGCCAGCAGTTACTCGAAACAGCGGCGCTCCTACGAGCAGTACTTC. Encoded protein: CASSYSKQRRSYEQYF.

The rearrangement uses TRBV7-8 and TRBJ2-5; perhaps TRBD1 as D (5 bases). This CDR3 contains 13 residues. In germline, CDR1 is SGHVS, CDR2 FQNEAQ. The ends were cut back, 11 bases at V and 1 base at J, with 14 bases in the middle. Written as DNA, the CDR3 is TGTGCCGTCTCCCGGCAGGGCCAAGAGACCCAGTACTTC. Translation: CAVSRQGQETQYF.